The clone carrying this T cell receptor (beta chain) showed up just a few times. Its antigen is unknown. This specimen comes from a study of spatial heterogeneity in lung cancer. The time point: sample taken at primary tumor resection. Unsorted whole RNA of tumor, nontumor lung or frozen PBMC was sequenced. TCRdb reprocessed the 5' RACE reads with MiXCR, giving one entry per CDR3 protein. The sample contains about 23,000 distinct CDR3 sequences, around 6.6% of which appear only once. Study-wide results and caveats: Expanded TCRs that were ubiquitous or regional had counts tracking ubiquitous and regional nonsynonymous mutations, respectively. Mutation counts in tumors were tracked by counts of expanded intratumoral alpha and beta TCRs.

CDR1 is MDHEN, CDR2 SYDVKM, per germline. Trimming left V 6 bases short and J 2 bases short, with 13 bases between. The CDR3 is 15 residues long. This clonotype was obtained from a male donor with early-stage non-small cell lung cancer. The sample in question was lung tumor tissue, obtained at surgery. J is TRBJ2-2 and V is TRBV28, with D possibly matching TRBD1 (6 bases). CDR3 in DNA: TGTGCCAGCAGAAAATCGGACAGAAACACCGGGGAGCTGTTTTTT. Translating gives CASRKSDRNTGELFF. Together with reference TRBV28 and TRBJ2-2, the CDR3 gives the full variable domain: DVKVTQSSRYLVKRTGEKVFLECVQDMDHENMFWYRQDPGLGLRLIYFSYDVKMKEKGDIPEGYSVSREKKERFSLILESASTNQTSMYLCASRKSDRNTGELFFGEGSRLTVL.